The subject of this entry is one T cell receptor beta chain. Libraries were prepared by immunoSEQ multiplex PCR; TCRdb keeps only in-frame clonotypes and omits some of them. The sample lists around 93,000 clones; 70% to 90% were seen once. V was clipped by 9 bases and J by 8 bases; unmatched bases: 12. Germline lookup yields CDR1 MNHEY and CDR2 SMNVEV (reference sequence). CDR3 length: 15 amino acids. This record belongs to a study of control samples from healthy donors and cancer patients. The chain combines TRBV27 with TRBJ2-1; TRBD1 matches at 11 bases. The receptor comes from a man aged 30 to 45 in good health. Sequencing was done on a sample of blood. The chain's CDR3 is CASLGGGQGVDEQFF. The CDR3, as DNA: TGTGCCAGTCTGGGCGGGGGACAGGGGGTCGATGAGCAGTTCTTC.